The T cell receptor beta chain described here comes from a study of blood T cells in healthy people across ages. Germline V gene lookup returns CDR1 SEHNR and CDR2 FQNEAQ (reference sequence). V was clipped by 1 base and J by 2 bases, with 15 bases between them. CDR3 length: 16 residues. Through a sample-barcoded 5' primer and a J-beta primer mix, a second PCR was run for roughly 6 to 12 cycles. Using its own MiXCR run on the 5' RACE reads, TCRdb lists one record per CDR3 protein. Of approximately 1.5 million distinct CDR3 sequences in the sample, roughly a third were seen once. The rearrangement links TRBV7-9 to TRBJ2-7; D assignment may be TRBD1 or TRBD2 (5 bases each). Sequencing used blood. This clonotype originated in a woman aged 25 to 39 in good health. CDR3 amino acids: CASSLVWGSLTYEQYF. The DNA of the CDR3 is TGTGCCAGCAGCTTAGTTTGGGGGTCACTTACCTACGAGCAGTACTTC.